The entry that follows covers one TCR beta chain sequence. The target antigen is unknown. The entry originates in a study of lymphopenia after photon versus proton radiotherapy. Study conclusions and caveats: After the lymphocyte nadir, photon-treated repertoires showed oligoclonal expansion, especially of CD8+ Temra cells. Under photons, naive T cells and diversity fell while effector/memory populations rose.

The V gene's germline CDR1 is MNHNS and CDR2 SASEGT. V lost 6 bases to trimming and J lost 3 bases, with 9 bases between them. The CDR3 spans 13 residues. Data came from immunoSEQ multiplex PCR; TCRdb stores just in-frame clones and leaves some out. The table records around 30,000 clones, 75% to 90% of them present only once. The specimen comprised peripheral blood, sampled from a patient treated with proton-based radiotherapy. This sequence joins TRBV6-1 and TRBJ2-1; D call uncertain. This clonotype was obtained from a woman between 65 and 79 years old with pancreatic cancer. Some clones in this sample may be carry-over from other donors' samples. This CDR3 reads CASRLTSYNEQFF. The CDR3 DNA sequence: TGTGCCAGCAGGTTGACAAGCTACAATGAGCAGTTCTTC.